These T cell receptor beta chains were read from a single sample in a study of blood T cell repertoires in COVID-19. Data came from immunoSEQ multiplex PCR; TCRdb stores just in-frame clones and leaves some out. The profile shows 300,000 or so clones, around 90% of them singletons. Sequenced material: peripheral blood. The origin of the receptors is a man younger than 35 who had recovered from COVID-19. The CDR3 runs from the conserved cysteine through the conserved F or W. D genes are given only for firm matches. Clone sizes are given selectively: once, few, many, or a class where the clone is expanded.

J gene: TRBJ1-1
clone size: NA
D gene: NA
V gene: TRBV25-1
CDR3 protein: CASSEYTRVRGTEAFF
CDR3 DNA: TGTGCCAGCAGTGAATATACCCGTGTCAGGGGTACTGAAGCTTTCTTT

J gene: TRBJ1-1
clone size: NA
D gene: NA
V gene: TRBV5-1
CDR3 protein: CASSLAARQSLPEAFF
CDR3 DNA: TGCGCCAGCAGCTTGGCCGCGAGACAGTCCTTACCTGAAGCTTTCTTT

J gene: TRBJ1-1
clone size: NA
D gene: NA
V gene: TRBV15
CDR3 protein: CATSSLGHGNTEAFF
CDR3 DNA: TGTGCCACCAGCAGCTTGGGACACGGGAACACTGAAGCTTTCTTT

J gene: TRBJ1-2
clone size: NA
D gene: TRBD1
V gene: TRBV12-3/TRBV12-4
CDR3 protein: CASSPRTGRGYTF
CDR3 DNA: TGTGCCAGCAGTCCCCGGACAGGCCGGGGCTACACCTTC

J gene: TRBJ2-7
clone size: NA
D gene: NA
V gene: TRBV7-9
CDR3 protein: CAIVGGQSYEQYF
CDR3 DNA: TGTGCCATCGTGGGGGGACAGTCCTACGAGCAGTACTTC

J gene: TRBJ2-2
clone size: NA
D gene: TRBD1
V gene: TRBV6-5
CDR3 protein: CASGRTGNTGELFF
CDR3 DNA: TGTGCCAGCGGAAGGACAGGCAACACCGGGGAGCTGTTTTTT

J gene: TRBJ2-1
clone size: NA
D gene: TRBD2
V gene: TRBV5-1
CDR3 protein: CASNASGLAGYNEQFF
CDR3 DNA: TGCGCCAGCAACGCCTCGGGACTAGCGGGCTACAATGAGCAGTTCTTC

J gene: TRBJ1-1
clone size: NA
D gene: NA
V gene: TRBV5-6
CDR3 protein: CASSLGGGRTEAFF
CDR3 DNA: TGTGCCAGCAGCTTGGGAGGAGGTCGCACTGAAGCTTTCTTT

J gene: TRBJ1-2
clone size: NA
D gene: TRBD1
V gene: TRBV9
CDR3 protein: CASSAGQDIYGYTF
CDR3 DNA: TGTGCCAGCAGCGCGGGACAGGACATCTATGGCTACACCTTC

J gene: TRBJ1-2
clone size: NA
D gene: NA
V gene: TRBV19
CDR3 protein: CASSPNTGPPNYGYTF
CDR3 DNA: TGTGCCAGTAGTCCCAATACAGGACCTCCTAACTATGGCTACACCTTC

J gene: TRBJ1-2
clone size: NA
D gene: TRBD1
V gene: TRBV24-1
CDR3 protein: CATSDSDRVYGYTF
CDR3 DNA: TGTGCCACCAGTGATTCGGACAGGGTCTATGGCTACACCTTC

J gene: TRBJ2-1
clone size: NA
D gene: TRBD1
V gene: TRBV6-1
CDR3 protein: CASSEGQGSEFF
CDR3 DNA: TGTGCCAGCAGTGAGGGACAGGGATCGGAGTTCTTC

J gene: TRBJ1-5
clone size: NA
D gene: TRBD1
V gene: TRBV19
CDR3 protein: CASSVRTGGLNQPQHF
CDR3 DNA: TGTGCCAGTTCCGTCCGGACAGGTGGGTTGAATCAGCCCCAGCATTTT

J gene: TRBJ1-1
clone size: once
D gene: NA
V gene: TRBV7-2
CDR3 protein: CASSLERWGGTEAFF
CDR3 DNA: TGTGCCAGCAGCTTAGAACGTTGGGGCGGCACTGAAGCTTTCTTT

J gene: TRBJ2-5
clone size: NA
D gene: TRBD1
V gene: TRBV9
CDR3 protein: CASSHGQGPQETQYF
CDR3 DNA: TGTGCCAGCAGCCATGGACAGGGCCCCCAAGAGACCCAGTACTTC

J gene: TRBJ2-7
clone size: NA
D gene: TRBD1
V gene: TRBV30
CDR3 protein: CAWSDGPRDSYYEQYF
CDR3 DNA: TGTGCCTGGAGTGACGGACCCCGGGACAGCTACTACGAGCAGTACTTC

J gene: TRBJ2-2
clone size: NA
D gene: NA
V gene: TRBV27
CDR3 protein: CASRSWVTTNTGELFF
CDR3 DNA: TGTGCCAGCAGAAGTTGGGTGACAACGAACACCGGGGAGCTGTTTTTT

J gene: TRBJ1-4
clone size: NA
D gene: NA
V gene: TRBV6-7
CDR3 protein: CASSYPYWGRAGEKLFF
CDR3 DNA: TGTGCCAGCAGTTACCCGTACTGGGGGAGGGCGGGCGAAAAACTGTTTTTT

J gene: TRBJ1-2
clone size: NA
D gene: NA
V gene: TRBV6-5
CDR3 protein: CASSNTRRYGYTF
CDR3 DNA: TGTGCCAGCAGCAACACGCGGCGATATGGCTACACCTTC

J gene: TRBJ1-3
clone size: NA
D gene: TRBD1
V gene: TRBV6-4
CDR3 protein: CANGVSPGQVPSGNTIYF
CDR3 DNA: TGTGCCAACGGAGTTTCTCCGGGACAGGTGCCCTCTGGAAACACCATATATTTT

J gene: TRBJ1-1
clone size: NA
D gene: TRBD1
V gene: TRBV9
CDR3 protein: CASSVDRGTEAFF
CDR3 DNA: TGTGCCAGCAGCGTAGACAGGGGCACTGAAGCTTTCTTT

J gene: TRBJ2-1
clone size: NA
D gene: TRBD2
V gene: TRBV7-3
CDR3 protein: CASSSSSGGYNEQFF
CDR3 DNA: TGTGCCAGCAGCTCATCTAGCGGGGGGTACAATGAGCAGTTCTTC

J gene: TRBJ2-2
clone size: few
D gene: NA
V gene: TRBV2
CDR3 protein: CASTTRGVSGELFF
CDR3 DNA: TGTGCCAGCACCACCAGGGGGGTTTCCGGGGAGCTGTTTTTT

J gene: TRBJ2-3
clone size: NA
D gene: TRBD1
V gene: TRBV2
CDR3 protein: CASKDRESTDTQYF
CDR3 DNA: TGTGCCAGCAAGGACAGGGAAAGCACAGATACGCAGTATTTT

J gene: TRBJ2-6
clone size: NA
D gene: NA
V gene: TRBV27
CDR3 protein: CASSSRGGANVLTF
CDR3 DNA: TGTGCCAGCAGTTCGAGGGGGGGGGCCAACGTCCTGACTTTC

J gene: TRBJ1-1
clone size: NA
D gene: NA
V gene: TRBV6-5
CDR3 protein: CASSHLSGGTEAFF
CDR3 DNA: TGTGCCAGCAGTCACCTATCGGGGGGGACTGAAGCTTTCTTT

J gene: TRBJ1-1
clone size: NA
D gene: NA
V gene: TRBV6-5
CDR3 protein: CASSTPPTGNTEAFF
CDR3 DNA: TGTGCCAGCAGCACCCCCCCCACAGGGAACACTGAAGCTTTCTTT

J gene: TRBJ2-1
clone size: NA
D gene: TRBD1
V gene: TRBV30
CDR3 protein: CAWSASGDRGHNEQFF
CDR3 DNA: TGTGCCTGGAGTGCATCCGGGGACAGGGGGCACAATGAGCAGTTCTTC

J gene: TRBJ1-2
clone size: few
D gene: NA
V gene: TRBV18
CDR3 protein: CASSLGSDGYTF
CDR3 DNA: TGTGCCAGCTCCCTAGGATCTGATGGCTACACCTTC

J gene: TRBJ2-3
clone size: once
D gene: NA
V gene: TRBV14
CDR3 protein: CASSHFRTDTQYF
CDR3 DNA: TGTGCCAGCAGCCATTTCAGAACAGATACGCAGTATTTT

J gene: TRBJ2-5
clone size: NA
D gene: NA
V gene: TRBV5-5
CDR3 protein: CASSHTGYQETQYF
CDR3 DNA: TGTGCCAGCAGCCACACAGGGTACCAAGAGACCCAGTACTTC

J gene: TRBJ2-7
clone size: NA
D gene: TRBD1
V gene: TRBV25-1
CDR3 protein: CASSGRQGVIDEQYF
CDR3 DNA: TGTGCCAGCAGTGGGAGACAGGGGGTGATCGACGAGCAGTACTTC

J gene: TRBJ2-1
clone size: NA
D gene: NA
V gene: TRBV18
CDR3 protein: CTSSPSGDNEQFF
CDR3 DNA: TGTACCAGCTCGCCCTCCGGGGACAATGAGCAGTTCTTC

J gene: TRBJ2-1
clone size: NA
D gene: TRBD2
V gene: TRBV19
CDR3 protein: CASSKRGTSGRDEQFF
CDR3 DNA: TGTGCCAGTAGTAAAAGGGGGACTAGCGGGAGAGATGAGCAGTTCTTC

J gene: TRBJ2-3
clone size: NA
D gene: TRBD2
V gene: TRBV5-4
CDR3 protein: CASSRYSGGPSTDTQYF
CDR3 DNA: TGTGCCAGCAGCAGATATAGCGGGGGGCCTTCCACAGATACGCAGTATTTT

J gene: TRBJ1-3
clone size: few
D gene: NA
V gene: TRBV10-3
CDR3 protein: CAISEGFGTGNTIYF
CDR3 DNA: TGTGCCATCAGCGAGGGATTCGGGACTGGAAACACCATATATTTT

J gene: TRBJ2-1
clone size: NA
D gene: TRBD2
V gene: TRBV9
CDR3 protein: CASSPGLAEGSYNEQFF
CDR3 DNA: TGTGCCAGCAGCCCAGGACTAGCGGAGGGCAGCTACAATGAGCAGTTCTTC

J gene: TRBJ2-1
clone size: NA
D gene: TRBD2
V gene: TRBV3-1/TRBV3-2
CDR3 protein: CASSQQLAGVVNEQFF
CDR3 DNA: TGTGCCAGCAGCCAACAACTAGCGGGAGTGGTGAATGAGCAGTTCTTC

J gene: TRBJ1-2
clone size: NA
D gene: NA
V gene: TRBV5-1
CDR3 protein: CASSSVQAAYGYTF
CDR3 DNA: TGCGCCAGCAGTAGCGTGCAGGCCGCCTATGGCTACACCTTC

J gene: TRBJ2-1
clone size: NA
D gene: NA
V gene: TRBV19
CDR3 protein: CASSMSLASSYNEQFF
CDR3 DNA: TGTGCCAGTAGTATGTCACTAGCTTCGTCCTACAATGAGCAGTTCTTC

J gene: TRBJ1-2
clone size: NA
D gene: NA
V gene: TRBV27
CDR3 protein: CASSSGAGLHYGYTF
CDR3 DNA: TGTGCCAGCAGTTCTGGCGCAGGGCTACACTATGGCTACACCTTC

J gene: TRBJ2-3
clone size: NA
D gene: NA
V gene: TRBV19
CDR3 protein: CASSIMGRGSTDTQYF
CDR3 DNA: TGTGCCAGTAGTATAATGGGCAGGGGTAGCACAGATACGCAGTATTTT

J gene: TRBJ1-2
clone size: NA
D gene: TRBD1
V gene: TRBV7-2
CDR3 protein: CASSFPDRDYGYTF
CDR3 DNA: TGTGCCAGCAGCTTTCCGGACAGGGACTATGGCTACACCTTC

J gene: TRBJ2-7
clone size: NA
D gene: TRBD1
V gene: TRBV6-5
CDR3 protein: CASSTVGDRSYEQYF
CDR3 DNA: TGTGCCAGCAGTACAGTGGGGGACAGATCCTACGAGCAGTACTTC

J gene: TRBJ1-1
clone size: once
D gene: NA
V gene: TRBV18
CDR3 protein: CAGHGGSSTEAFF
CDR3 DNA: TGTGCCGGACACGGCGGGAGTTCCACTGAAGCTTTCTTT

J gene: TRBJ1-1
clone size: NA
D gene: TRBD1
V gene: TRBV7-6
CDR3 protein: CASSSGTANTEAFF
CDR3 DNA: TGTGCCAGCAGCTCCGGGACAGCTAACACTGAAGCTTTCTTT

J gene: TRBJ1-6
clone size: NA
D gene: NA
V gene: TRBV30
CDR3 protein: CAWTPTYNSPLHF
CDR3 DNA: TGTGCCTGGACCCCCACCTATAATTCACCCCTCCACTTT

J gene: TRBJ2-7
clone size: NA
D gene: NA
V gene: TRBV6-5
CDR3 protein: CASSYSGRYEQYF
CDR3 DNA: TGTGCCAGCAGTTACTCGGGGCGATACGAGCAGTACTTC

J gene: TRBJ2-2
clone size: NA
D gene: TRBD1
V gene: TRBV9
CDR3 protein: CASSVGGRGRVTGELFF
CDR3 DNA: TGTGCCAGCAGCGTAGGAGGCAGGGGGCGGGTCACCGGGGAGCTGTTTTTT

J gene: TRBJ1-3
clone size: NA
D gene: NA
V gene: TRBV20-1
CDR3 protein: CSATTENTIYF
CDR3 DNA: TGCAGTGCCACAACAGAAAACACCATATATTTT

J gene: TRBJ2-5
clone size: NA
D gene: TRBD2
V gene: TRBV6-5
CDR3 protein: CATQAGGLDETQYF
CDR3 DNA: TGTGCCACCCAAGCGGGAGGGCTTGATGAGACCCAGTACTTC

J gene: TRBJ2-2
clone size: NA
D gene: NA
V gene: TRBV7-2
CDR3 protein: CASSLSYTGELFF
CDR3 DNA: TGTGCCAGCAGCTTATCCTACACCGGGGAGCTGTTTTTT

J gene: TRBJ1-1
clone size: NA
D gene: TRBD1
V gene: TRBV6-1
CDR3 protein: CASSEGTGYRGTEAFF
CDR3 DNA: TGTGCCAGCAGTGAAGGGACAGGGTACCGGGGCACTGAAGCTTTCTTT

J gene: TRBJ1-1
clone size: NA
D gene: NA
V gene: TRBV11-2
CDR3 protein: CASSLVDIRGNTEAFF
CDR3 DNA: TGTGCCAGCAGCTTAGTAGATATTCGGGGGAACACTGAAGCTTTCTTT

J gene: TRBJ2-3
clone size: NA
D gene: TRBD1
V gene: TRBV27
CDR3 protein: CASSSGTGVTDTQYF
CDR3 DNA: TGTGCCAGCAGCTCCGGGACAGGGGTCACTGATACGCAGTATTTT

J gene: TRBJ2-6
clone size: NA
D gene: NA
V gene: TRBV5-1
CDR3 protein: CASRGPSGANVLTF
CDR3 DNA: TGCGCCAGCAGGGGGCCCTCTGGGGCCAACGTCCTGACTTTC

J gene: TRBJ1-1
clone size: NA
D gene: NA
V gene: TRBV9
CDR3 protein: CASSVGGLGTEAFF
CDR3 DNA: TGTGCCAGCAGCGTAGGGGGACTGGGGACTGAAGCTTTCTTT

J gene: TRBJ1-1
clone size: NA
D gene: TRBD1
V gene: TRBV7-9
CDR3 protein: CASSPGQGATEAFF
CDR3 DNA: TGTGCCAGCAGCCCGGGACAGGGGGCCACTGAAGCTTTCTTT

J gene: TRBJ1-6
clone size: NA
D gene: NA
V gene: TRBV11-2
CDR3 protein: CASSLSSYNSPLHF
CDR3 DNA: TGTGCCAGCAGCCTGAGCTCCTATAATTCACCCCTCCACTTT